This TCR beta chain emerged from a study of cytomegalovirus exposure and HLA in healthy donors (dated by TCRdb to the late 2010s). Regarding the study in general: According to an earlier analysis of a few hundred of the donors, 200 million or so T cells yielded 90 million to 130 million unique TCR beta sequences and about 280 Gb of sequence data. An early release that covered about 600 HLA-typed donors contained approximately 290 gigabases of sequencing data and tens of millions of unique TCR sequences. To decide whether each TCR beta V gene segment behaved as functional or pseudogenic, an earlier analysis of over 500 of the donors relied on high-throughput TCR beta sequencing. Using immunosequencing, the study profiled T cell repertoires from 640 or so subjects and related those repertoires to cytomegalovirus serostatus. Typing coverage differed by locus: A, B, C, DRB1 and DQB1 were typed in roughly 629-640 donors, DQA1 in about 510, DPA1 in some 610, and DPB1 in around 490. In a later genetic analysis, genome-wide SNP genotypes for about 55% of the roughly 670 donors were used, and that subset was treated as a discovery cohort. The study combined high-throughput TCR immunosequencing, statistical association of individual TCRs with disease status, and machine learning to predict cytomegalovirus infection status. Because of strong linkage in the cohort, roughly five DR-DQ haplotypes were treated as single units for association and clustering. All discovery cohort repertoires had been generated using a single sequencing platform. Alongside the repertoire data, information on donor age, sex, ethnicity and CMV serostatus was compiled. Among over 350 genotyped donors of the cohort, an average of around 240,000 unique TCR beta nucleotide sequences were sequenced per donor, roughly 18% of them non-productive. Of the roughly 400 genotyped donors, about 80% fell in the genetic ancestry cluster associated with self-reported Caucasian donors. The study aimed to test whether signatures of past pathogen exposure could be identified by cataloging public T cell receptors. A later analysis re-examined previously published TCR beta repertoires from roughly 720 donors and added high-resolution HLA genotyping to investigate patterns of TCR occurrence. Besides the first cohort of hundreds of subjects, a separate validation cohort made up of 90 to 150 different subjects was used. In the later analysis, no new phenotypic data were used to find candidate immune exposures; instead, reliance was placed on TCR beta sequences and their occurrence across donors. HLA typing included class I and class II loci at four-digit resolution. Findings and caveats that apply to the study as a whole: In a later analysis, most CMV-associated TCR beta chains were found to appear HLA-restricted, with HLA associations seemingly driven largely by CMV exposure. In a later analysis, TCR association rates were found to vary across HLA loci, with the most associated TCRs seen for DRB1 alleles and the fewest for HLA-C alleles. The classifier was reported to diagnose cytomegalovirus status with high specificity and sensitivity in both the original cohort and the validation cohort. In vitro tests confirmed that a few of the cytomegalovirus-associated TCR beta chains recognize cytomegalovirus antigens. The sequencing pipeline was judged likely to have produced a cluster of highly shared sequence variants as a technical artifact. This cohort had only TCR beta chains sequenced, and the lack of alpha or paired-chain data limited which features could be detected. HLA typing was unavailable for some donors at each locus, so association tests used only the typed subset. The study gave a list of 150 to 200 TCR beta chains associated with cytomegalovirus. Some IMGT-functional V segments, including TRBV6-2 and TRBV6-3, could not be told apart with the 87-base-pair reads, so those segments were excluded. V-gene and J-gene trimming of TCR beta chains was associated with a missense DCLRE1C variant in a later genetic analysis, and the association was replicated in an independent cohort. Linkage disequilibrium might explain the correlated functional status among segregating V segments, but an unknown experimental factor could not be ruled out. In a later analysis, 15,000 to 20,000 TCR beta sequences were associated with specific HLA alleles at a false discovery rate of 0.05. Because counts were too low, seventeen rarely observed V segments, including chromosome 9 orphons, were left out of the earlier analysis of 500 to 650 of the donors. It was suggested by the authors that the approach could potentially be generalized to other disease states and immunological phenotypes. A further reported finding was that TCR beta sequences accurately predicted the HLA-A and HLA-B alleles for most subjects in the first cohort. Sequencing depth was assumed to be roughly uniform across donors in the presence/absence analyses, though that assumption may not hold. In a later genetic analysis, fewer N-insertions in productive TCRs were reported among donors in an Asian-associated ancestry cluster than the roughly 640-donor mean. In a later analysis, HLA-associated TCR beta chains showed more clonal expansion and lower generation probabilities than non-associated chains that were equally common. In a later analysis, several top co-occurrence clusters were reported to appear linked to parvovirus B19, influenza, CMV and Epstein-Barr virus. For the cohort, immune exposure information was limited to CMV serostatus. An earlier analysis of some 560 of the donors showed that most TCR beta V segments appeared in productive rearrangements either about 87% or about 30% of the time, which broadly matched IMGT annotations. When HLA alleles, especially DR and DQ, strongly co-occurred, TCR associations were difficult to assign to individual alleles. Most TCR sequences were observed very rarely across donors, whereas some public TCRs were present in many individuals.

Germline trimming amounts to 4 bases on V and 5 bases on J, with 9 as the count of junction bases outside the gene matches. From the cysteine through the phenylalanine, the CDR3 covers 15 amino acids. Only the CDR3 DNA is retained, 45 bases long and in frame from the first base. The germline V gene gives CDR1 as SGHRS and CDR2 as YFSETQ. With regard to this clone: What antigen it recognizes has not been identified. It has no much larger one-base neighbor in the sample; base qualities were not kept.

Receptor amplification or capture employed the immunoSEQ multiplex PCR assay. The multiplex PCR relied on a mix of 60 forward primers for TCR Vbeta segments and 13 reverse primers for TCR Jbeta segments. The CDR3 region of rearranged TCR beta genes was amplified from genomic DNA by a multiplex PCR assay. The Illumina HiSeq System was used to sequence the amplified TCR beta libraries as 87-base-pair reads. The original methods were these. A later analysis counted tens of millions of unique TCR beta chains across the 666 repertoires, and 10 million to 12 million of these chains were shared by at least two donors. Raw reads were error-corrected and collapsed into unique sequences by a nearest-neighbor algorithm in which closely related sequences were merged to remove PCR and sequencing errors. To assign V, D and J gene segments, CDR3 sequences were aligned to IMGT reference sequences. For a sequence to be retained, a match of at least six nucleotides was required to both a V gene segment and a J gene segment. A rearrangement counted as productive if the CDR3 had no stop codons and remained in frame with V and J, and every other rearrangement counted as non-productive. CDR3 was defined by IMGT convention, running from the second conserved V-encoded cysteine to the conserved J-encoded phenylalanine. Sequences without an unambiguous match to a single V gene segment were excluded from the earlier analysis of about 640 of the donors. In an earlier analysis of 450 to 750 of the donors, a V segment was called functional when productive rearrangements were above 56.7%, and segregating when the standard deviation between donors exceeded 5%. A statistical classification framework was developed to diagnose cytomegalovirus status using the catalog of TCR beta chain sequences. A later analysis assigned V and J genes by comparing TCR nucleotide sequences with IMGT/GENE-DB human TR gene sequences. Using the TCRdist pipeline, a later analysis assigned CDR3 sequences along with most-parsimonious VDJ recombination scenarios. In a later analysis, each TCR beta chain was defined by its CDR3 amino acid sequence together with its V-gene family, and reads lacking a unique V-gene family were excluded. In a later analysis, fewer than 600 highly shared, low-generation-probability nucleotide sequences were removed to address suspected cross-contamination and a sequencing artifact. A later analysis calculated a clonal expansion index for each public chain from normalized within-repertoire ranks of inferred template counts. A later analysis computed generation probabilities with a VDJ recombination model fitted to out-of-frame rearrangements, and checked the results against IGoR. In a later analysis, hypergeometric tests were used to score TCR-TCR, TCR-HLA and TCR-CMV co-occurrence, with a repertoire-size bias correction applied to TCR pairs. In a later analysis, false discovery rates were estimated by permuting HLA or CMV assignments 20 times. In a later analysis, co-occurring TCRs were grouped using DBSCAN, with TCRdist sequence similarity added in when clustering inside HLA-allele-positive subsets. For co-occurrence clustering, repertoires with fewer than 30,000 or more than 120,000 public chains were excluded, along with five repertoires with anomalous nucleotide sharing. Entries here come from immuneACCESS through TCRdb and include only in-frame sequences with V and J called. Some clones fail to appear in such tables; in the studies checked, an unresolved V gene covers under half of the shortfall, and the cause of the remainder is unknown. V, J and clone size are those of that table, while D and trimming were read from the DNA. The sample has about 110,000 clones on record, 15% to 17% of them singletons. 1.5% to 2% of the sample goes to the ten largest clones.

In total, about 650 healthy bone marrow donors made up the cohort. At the time of sampling, every cohort member was nominally healthy, though immune exposures that went unrecorded were likely present. The donor was CMV seronegative and belonged to the group of approximately 320 seronegative cohort members. A peripheral blood sample was collected from each donor, and TCR beta sequencing was performed on peripheral blood mononuclear cells. The Qiagen DNeasy Blood Extraction Kit was used to extract genomic DNA from the blood cell samples. The chain employs TRBV5-1 and TRBJ2-5; 9 junctional bases match TRBD1. The receptor comes from a woman aged 18-35 years in good health and CMV-seronegative. The specimen sequenced was PBMCs. In nucleotide form, the sequence is TGCGCCAGCAGCGAACGGACAGGGACAGGGGAGACCCAGTACTTC. The translation is CASSERTGTGETQYF.